Here is one TCR beta chain with its context. Antigen unknown. The junction had 11 bases not matched to a gene; V was cut back by 5 bases and J by 6 bases. The V gene's germline CDR1 is SGHNT and CDR2 YENEEA. This CDR3 contains 16 residues. Produced via immunoSEQ multiplex PCR; TCRdb's table is partial and in-frame only. This sample has about 32,000 clones; 82% occur once, and the top ten carry around a third. These data are taken from a study of PD-1 blockade in classical Hodgkin lymphoma. Each of the patients experienced relapse following autologous stem cell transplantation, and their brentuximab vedotin exposure differed. Findings of the study overall: The causes of the repertoire differences, possibly disease activity or prior therapy, remain undefined. TCR diversity rose significantly by C4D1 in CD4+ but not CD8+ cells. Exclusion applied to patients who initiated nivolumab less than 1 year following ASCT.

The J gene is TRBJ2-1, the V gene TRBV11-3; 9 nucleotides agree with TRBD1. This receptor was taken from a human donor with classical Hodgkin lymphoma. Here the sequenced sample was peripheral blood mononuclear cells (PBMCs), taken at baseline. CDR3 amino acids: CASSPSWDRDSNEQFF. CDR3 DNA: TGTGCCAGCAGCCCCTCCTGGGACAGGGATTCCAATGAGCAGTTCTTC. The full variable domain, rest sourced from reference TRBV11-3 and TRBJ2-1, is EAGVVQSPRYKIIEKKQPVAFWCNPISGHNTLYWYLQNLGQGPELLIRYENEEAVDDSQLPKDRFSAERLKGVDSTLKIQPAELGDSAVYLCASSPSWDRDSNEQFFGPGTRLTVL.